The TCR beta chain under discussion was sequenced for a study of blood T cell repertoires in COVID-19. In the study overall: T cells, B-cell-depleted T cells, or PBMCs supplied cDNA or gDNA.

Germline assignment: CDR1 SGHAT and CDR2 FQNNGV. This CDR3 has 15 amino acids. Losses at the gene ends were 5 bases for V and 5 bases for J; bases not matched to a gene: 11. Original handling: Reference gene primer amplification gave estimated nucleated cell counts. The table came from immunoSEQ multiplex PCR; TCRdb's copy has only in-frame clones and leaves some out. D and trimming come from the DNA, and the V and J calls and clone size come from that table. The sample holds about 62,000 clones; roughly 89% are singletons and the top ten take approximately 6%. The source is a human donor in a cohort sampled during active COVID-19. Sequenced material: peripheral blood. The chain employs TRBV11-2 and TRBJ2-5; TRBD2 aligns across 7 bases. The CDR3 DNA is TGTGCCAGCAGCGCAGTGCGGGAGTTGCTTGAGACCCAGTACTTC. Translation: CASSAVRELLETQYF.